Below, 5 T cell receptor beta chains from the same sample are listed, as sequenced in a study of blood T cell repertoires in COVID-19. Data came from immunoSEQ multiplex PCR; TCRdb stores just in-frame clones and leaves some out. The sample holds hundreds of thousands of clones, approximately 80% seen once. Sample: PBMCs or T cells enriched from blood (not recorded which). The receptors derive from a young man with acute COVID-19.

The chain is built from TRBV11-3 and TRBJ1-3; unclear D gene. Germline V gives CDR1 SGHNT, CDR2 YENEEA. Between the trimmed V and J ends, which lost 4 bases and 4 bases, there was a span of 14 bases. The CDR3 is made up of 15 amino acids. CDR3 sequence: CASSSTSGGGNTIYF. DNA of the CDR3: TGTGCCAGCAGCTCCACCTCGGGTGGGGGAAACACCATATATTTT.

The V call is TRBV6-4, the J call TRBJ1-6, with no clear D. The CDR3 runs 13 residues. V lost 4 bases, J lost 9 bases, and 10 bases lay in between. The germline V gene has CDR1 MRHNA and CDR2 SNTAGT. The CDR3 nucleotides read TGTGCCAGCAGTGTTGAGGAAGGTTCACCCCTCCACTTT. It specifies CASSVEEGSPLHF.

V usage is TRBV7-9 and J usage is TRBJ2-1; 11 bases align to TRBD2. V lost 7 bases and J lost 4; bases outside the gene matches: 6. The CDR3 is 15 residues long. Looked up from germline, CDR1 is SEHNR and CDR2 is FQNEAQ (reference sequence). This chain's CDR3 is CASKPSGGKYNEQFF. DNA of the CDR3: TGTGCCAGCAAGCCTAGCGGGGGGAAATACAATGAGCAGTTCTTC.

The chain couples TRBV10-1 to TRBJ2-4; 9 nucleotides agree with TRBD1. Germline loops: CDR1 WNHNN, CDR2 SYGVQD (reference sequence). J gave up 6 bases and V 2 bases, and 2 bases lay outside the gene matches. The CDR3 is made up of 14 amino acids. The CDR3 DNA reads as TGCGCCAGCAGTGAGGACAGGGGGAGAAACATTCAGTACTTC. Protein product: CASSEDRGRNIQYF.

The chain uses TRBV25-1 and TRBJ1-2, with 7 bases identical to TRBD1. Trimming at V came to 5 bases and at J to 4 bases, leaving 4 bases not matched to a gene. The CDR3 consists of 13 residues. Germline loops: CDR1 MGHDK, CDR2 SYGVNS. Here the CDR3 reads CASSSDRAYGYTF. The CDR3 coding sequence is TGTGCCAGCAGTTCCGACAGGGCCTATGGCTACACCTTC.